The clone carrying this T cell receptor beta chain was detected a few times. This entry comes from a study of blood T cell repertoires in COVID-19. At the level of the study: The United States, Italy and Spain supplied acute and convalescent COVID-19 samples. T cells, B-cell-depleted T cells, or PBMCs supplied cDNA or gDNA.

Authors' methods: Estimation of nucleated cell counts was performed using reference gene primer amplification. Using immunoSEQ multiplex PCR, the repertoire was profiled, and TCRdb retains in-frame clones only, with some absent. The V and J calls and clone size are taken from that table; D and trimming were inferred from the DNA. The sample has roughly 230,000 clones; around four fifths are singletons. The CDR3 sequence is 12 residues long. The ends were cut back, 5 bases at V and 0 bases at J, with 4 bases in the middle. The sequenced sample was peripheral blood. The chain recombines TRBV12-3 or TRBV12-4 with TRBJ1-2; no clear D gene. This receptor was obtained from a man aged 40-50 years with acute or convalescent COVID-19. The CDR3 here is CASSNSNYGYTF. CDR3 nucleotide sequence: TGTGCCAGCAGTAACTCTAACTATGGCTACACCTTC.